This T cell receptor (beta chain) emerged from a study of glioma-infiltrating T cells. Study-level information: About 1.1 million peripheral T cells were targeted at about 4- to 10-fold coverage.

This CDR3 contains 15 residues. In germline, CDR1 is MNHEY, CDR2 SMNVEV (reference sequence). The V end was cut by 6 bases, the J end by 1 base, with 10 bases between. Study results and limitations: Tissue-blood divergence was below expectation in non-neoplastic patients, above in gliomas.

Using RNA template, CDR3s of TCR alpha and beta were amplified with iRepertoire arm-PCR. Using its own MiXCR run on the multiplex PCR reads, TCRdb lists one record per CDR3 protein. The sample carries 400,000 or so distinct CDR3 sequences, roughly 41% recorded once. This clonotype has a handful of counts. Antigen specificity is unknown. This clonotype was sampled from a human donor with low-grade glioma or glioblastoma, undergoing nonglioma brain surgery, or in good health (not recorded which). Sequenced: glioma tissue, nonneoplastic brain tissue, or PBMCs (not recorded which). This chain uses TRBV27 with TRBJ2-6, with a possible D match to TRBD1 (6 bases). The CDR3 DNA reads as TGTGCCAGCAGAAAACAGGGATCTGGGGCCAACGTCCTGACTTTC. The encoded protein is CASRKQGSGANVLTF. Drawing the rest from reference TRBV27 and TRBJ2-6, the complete variable domain is EAQVTQNPRYLITVTGKKLTVTCSQNMNHEYMSWYRQDPGLGLRQIYYSMNVEVTDKGDVPEGYKVSRKEKRNFPLILESPSPNQTSLYFCASRKQGSGANVLTFGAGSRLTVL.